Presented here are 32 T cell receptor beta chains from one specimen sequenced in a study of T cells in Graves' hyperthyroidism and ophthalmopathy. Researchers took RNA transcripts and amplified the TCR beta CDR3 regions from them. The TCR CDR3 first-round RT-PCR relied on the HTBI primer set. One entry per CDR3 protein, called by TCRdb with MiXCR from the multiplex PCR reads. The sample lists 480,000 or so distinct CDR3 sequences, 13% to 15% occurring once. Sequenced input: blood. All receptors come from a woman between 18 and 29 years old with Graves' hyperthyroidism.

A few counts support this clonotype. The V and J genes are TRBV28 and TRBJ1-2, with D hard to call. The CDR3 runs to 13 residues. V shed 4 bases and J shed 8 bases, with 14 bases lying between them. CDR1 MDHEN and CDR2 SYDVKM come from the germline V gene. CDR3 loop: CASSWTGSGGYTF. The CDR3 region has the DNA TGTGCCAGCAGTTGGACCGGTTCCGGGGGCTACACCTTC.

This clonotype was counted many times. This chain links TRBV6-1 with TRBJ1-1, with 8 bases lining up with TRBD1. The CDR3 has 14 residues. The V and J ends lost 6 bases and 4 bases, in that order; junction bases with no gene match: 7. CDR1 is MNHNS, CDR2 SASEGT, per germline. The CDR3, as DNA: TGTGCCAGCAGCCCTCGACAGGGGAGCACTGAAGCTTTCTTT. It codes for CASSPRQGSTEAFF.

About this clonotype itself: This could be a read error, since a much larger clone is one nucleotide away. The CDR3 region is CSARGDDVYNEQFF. In nucleotides, the CDR3 is TGCAGTGCTAGGGGGGACGATGTCTACAATGAGCAGTTCTTC. V gene TRBV20-1 combines with J gene TRBJ2-1, with D perhaps matching TRBD1 or TRBD2 (5 bases each). This CDR3 has 14 amino acids. Germline assignment: CDR1 DFQATT and CDR2 SNEGSKA (reference sequence). Between the trimmed V and J ends, which lost 3 bases and 3 bases, there was a span of 12 bases.

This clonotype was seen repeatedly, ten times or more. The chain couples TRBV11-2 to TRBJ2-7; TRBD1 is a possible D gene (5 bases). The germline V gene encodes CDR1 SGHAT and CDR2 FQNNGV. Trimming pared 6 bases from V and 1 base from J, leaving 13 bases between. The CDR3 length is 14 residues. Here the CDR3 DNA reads TGTGCCAGCAGTTTGACAGATACATCCTACGAGCAGTACTTC. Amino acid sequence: CASSLTDTSYEQYF.

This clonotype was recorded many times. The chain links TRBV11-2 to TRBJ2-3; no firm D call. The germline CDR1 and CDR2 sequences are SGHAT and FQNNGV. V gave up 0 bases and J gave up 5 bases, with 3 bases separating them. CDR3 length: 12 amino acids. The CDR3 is CASSLEIDTQYF. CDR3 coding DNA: TGTGCCAGCAGCTTAGAAATAGATACGCAGTATTTT.

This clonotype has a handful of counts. The CDR3 protein is CASSTRGSFLSNEQFF. DNA for the CDR3: TGTGCCAGCAGTACGAGGGGTAGCTTTTTGTCAAATGAGCAGTTCTTC. The chain couples TRBV6-1 to TRBJ2-1; D is tentatively TRBD1 or TRBD2 (5 bases each). Per germline, CDR1 MNHNS and CDR2 SASEGT. V dropped 5 bases and J dropped 7 bases, with 21 bases sitting between them. This CDR3 spans 16 amino acids.

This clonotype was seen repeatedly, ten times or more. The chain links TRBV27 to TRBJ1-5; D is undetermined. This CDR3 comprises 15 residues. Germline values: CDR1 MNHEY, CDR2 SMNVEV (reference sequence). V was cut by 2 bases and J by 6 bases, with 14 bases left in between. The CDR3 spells CASSLPLSGRQPQHF. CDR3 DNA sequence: TGTGCCAGCAGTTTACCGTTGTCAGGACGTCAGCCCCAGCATTTT.

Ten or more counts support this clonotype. The CDR3 is CASSYTAGGNQPQHF. DNA for the CDR3: TGTGCCAGCAGTTACACGGCAGGGGGCAATCAGCCCCAGCATTTT. This chain joins TRBV6-2 or TRBV6-3 and TRBJ1-5; possible D gene TRBD1, 6 bases. Germline loops: CDR1 MNHEY, CDR2 SVGEGT. V lost 2 bases, J lost 2 bases, and 10 bases lay in between. The CDR3 has 15 residues.

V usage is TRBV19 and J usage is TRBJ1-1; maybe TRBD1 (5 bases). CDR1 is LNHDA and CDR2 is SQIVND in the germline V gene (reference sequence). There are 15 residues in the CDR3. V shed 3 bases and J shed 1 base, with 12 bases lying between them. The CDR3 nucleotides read TGTGCCAGTAGTATGGGGCAGGCCAGGAACACTGAAGCTTTCTTT. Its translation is CASSMGQARNTEAFF.

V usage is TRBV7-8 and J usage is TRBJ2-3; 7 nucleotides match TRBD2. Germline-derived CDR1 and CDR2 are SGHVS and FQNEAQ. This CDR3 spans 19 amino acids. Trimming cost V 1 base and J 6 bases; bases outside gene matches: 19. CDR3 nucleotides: TGTGCCAGCAGCTTAGAAGTCCGTGTGGTAGCGGGTATGGGGGATACGCAGTATTTT. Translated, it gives CASSLEVRVVAGMGDTQYF.

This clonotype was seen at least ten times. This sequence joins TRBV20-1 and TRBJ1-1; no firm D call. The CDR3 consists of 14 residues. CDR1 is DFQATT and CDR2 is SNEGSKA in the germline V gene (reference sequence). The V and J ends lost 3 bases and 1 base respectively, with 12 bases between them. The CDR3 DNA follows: TGCAGTGCTAGTCCTCTCGGAACGAACACTGAAGCTTTCTTT. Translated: CSASPLGTNTEAFF.

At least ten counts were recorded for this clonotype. CDR3 protein: CSAPWDRGTDTQYF. The CDR3 nucleotides are TGCAGTGCTCCCTGGGACAGGGGAACAGATACGCAGTATTTT. J is TRBJ2-3 and V is TRBV20-1; 10 nucleotides agree with TRBD1. CDR3 length equals 14 residues. Trimming removed 5 bases from V and 3 bases from J; junction bases left unmatched: 5. CDR1 and CDR2 (germline): DFQATT, SNEGSKA (reference sequence).

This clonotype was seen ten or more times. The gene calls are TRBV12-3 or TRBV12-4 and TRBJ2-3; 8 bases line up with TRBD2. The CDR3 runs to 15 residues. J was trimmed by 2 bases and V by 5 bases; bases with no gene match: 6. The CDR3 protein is CASSTGTRFTDTQYF. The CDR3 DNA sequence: TGTGCCAGCAGTACAGGGACTAGGTTCACAGATACGCAGTATTTT.

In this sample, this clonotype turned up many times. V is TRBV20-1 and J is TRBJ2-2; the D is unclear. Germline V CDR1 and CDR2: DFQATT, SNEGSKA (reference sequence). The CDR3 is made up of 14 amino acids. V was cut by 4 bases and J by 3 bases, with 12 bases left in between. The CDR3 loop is CSATGEGDTGELFF. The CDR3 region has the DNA TGCAGTGCTACCGGAGAAGGAGACACCGGGGAGCTGTTTTTT.

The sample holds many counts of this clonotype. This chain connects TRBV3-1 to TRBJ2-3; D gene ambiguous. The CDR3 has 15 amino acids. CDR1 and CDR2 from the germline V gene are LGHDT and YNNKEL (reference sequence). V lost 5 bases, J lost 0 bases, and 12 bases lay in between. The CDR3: CASSLRISSTDTQYF. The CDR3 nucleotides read TGTGCCAGCAGCTTACGGATTTCTAGCACAGATACGCAGTATTTT.

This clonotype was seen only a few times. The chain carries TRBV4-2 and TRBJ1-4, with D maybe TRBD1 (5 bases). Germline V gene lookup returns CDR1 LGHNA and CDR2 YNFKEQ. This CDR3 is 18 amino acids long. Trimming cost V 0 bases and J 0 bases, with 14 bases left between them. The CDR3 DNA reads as TGTGCCAGCAGCCAAGAGTGGGGACGGGGGGCAACTAATGAAAAACTGTTTTTT. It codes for CASSQEWGRGATNEKLFF.

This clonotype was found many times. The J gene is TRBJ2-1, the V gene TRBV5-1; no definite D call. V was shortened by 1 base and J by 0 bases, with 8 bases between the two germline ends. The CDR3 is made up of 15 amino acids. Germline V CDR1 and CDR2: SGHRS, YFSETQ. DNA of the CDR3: TGCGCCAGCAGCTTGTATTATCCCTCCTACAATGAGCAGTTCTTC. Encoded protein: CASSLYYPSYNEQFF.

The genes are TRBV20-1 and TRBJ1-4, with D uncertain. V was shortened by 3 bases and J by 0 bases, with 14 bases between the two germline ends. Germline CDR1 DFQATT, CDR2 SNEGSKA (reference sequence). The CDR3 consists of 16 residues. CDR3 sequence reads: CSASGRNYPTNEKLFF. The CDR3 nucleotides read TGCAGTGCTAGTGGCAGGAACTATCCAACTAATGAAAAACTGTTTTTT.

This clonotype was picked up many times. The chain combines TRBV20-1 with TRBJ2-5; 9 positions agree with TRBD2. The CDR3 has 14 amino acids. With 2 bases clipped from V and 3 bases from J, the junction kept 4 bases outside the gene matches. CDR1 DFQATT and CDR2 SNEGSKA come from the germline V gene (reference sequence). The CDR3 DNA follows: TGCAGTGCTAGATCTAGCGGGGTTAAAGAGACCCAGTACTTC. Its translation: CSARSSGVKETQYF.

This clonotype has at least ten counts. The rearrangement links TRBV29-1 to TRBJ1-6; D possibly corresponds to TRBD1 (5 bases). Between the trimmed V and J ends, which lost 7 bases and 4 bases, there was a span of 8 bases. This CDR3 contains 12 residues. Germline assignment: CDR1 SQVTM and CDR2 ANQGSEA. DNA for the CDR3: TGCAGCGCCGGGGGGTATAATTCACCCCTCCACTTT. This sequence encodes CSAGGYNSPLHF.

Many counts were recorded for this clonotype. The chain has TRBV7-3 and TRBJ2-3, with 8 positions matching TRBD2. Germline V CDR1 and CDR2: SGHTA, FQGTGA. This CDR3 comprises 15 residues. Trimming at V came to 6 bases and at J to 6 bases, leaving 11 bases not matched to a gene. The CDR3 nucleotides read TGTGCCAGCAGTCCTCTACTAGCGGAGGGGGATACGCAGTATTTT. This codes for CASSPLLAEGDTQYF.

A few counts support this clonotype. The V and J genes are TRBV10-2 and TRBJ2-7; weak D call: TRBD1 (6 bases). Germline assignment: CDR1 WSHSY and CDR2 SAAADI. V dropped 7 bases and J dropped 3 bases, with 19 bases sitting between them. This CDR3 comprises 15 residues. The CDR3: CASTRQVLGIYEQYF. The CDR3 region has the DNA TGCGCCAGCACAAGACAGGTCCTGGGGATCTACGAGCAGTACTTC.

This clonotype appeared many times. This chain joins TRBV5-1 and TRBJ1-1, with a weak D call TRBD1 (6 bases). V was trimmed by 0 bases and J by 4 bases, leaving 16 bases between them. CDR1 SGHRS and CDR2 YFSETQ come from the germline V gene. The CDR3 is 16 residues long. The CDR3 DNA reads TGCGCCAGCAGCTTGGTTTGGAGTCAGGGGAGCACTGAAGCTTTCTTT. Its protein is CASSLVWSQGSTEAFF.

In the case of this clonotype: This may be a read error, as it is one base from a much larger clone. The CDR3 region has the DNA TGCGCCAGCAGTGAGATGGCGGGGTTCTTGCAGTCCCAGCATTTT. It encodes CASSEMAGFLQSQHF. The chain combines TRBV10-2 with TRBJ1-5; no firm D call. This CDR3 spans 15 amino acids. Trimming took 2 bases from V and 11 from J, leaving 19 bases between them. Germline V gene data show CDR1 as WSHSY and CDR2 as SAAADI.

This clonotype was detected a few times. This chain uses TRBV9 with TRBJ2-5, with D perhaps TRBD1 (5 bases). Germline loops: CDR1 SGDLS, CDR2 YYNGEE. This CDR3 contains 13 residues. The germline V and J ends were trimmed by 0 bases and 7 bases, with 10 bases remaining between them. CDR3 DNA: TGTGCCAGCAGCGTAGTAATTAGGGGGACCCAGTACTTC. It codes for CASSVVIRGTQYF.

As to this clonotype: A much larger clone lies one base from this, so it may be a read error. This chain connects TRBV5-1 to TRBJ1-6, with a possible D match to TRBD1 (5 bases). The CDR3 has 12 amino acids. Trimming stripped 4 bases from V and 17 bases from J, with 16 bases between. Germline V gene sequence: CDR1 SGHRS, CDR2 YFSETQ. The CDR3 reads CASSDDSPVFHF. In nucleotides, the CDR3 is TGCGCCAGCAGCGACGACAGCCCTGTCTTCCACTTT. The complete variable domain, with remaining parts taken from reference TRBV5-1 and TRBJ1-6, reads KAGVTQTPRYLIKTRGQQVTLSCSPISGHRSVSWYQQTPGQGLQFLFEYFSETQRNKGNFPGRFSGRQFSNSRSEMNVSTLELGDSALYLCASSDDSPVFHFGNGTRLTVT.

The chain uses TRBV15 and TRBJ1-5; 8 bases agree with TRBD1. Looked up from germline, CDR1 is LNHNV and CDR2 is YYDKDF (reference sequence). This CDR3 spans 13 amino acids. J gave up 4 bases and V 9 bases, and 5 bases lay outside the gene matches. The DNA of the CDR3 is TGTGCCACAGGACAGGGTTTGAATCAGCCCCAGCATTTT. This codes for CATGQGLNQPQHF.

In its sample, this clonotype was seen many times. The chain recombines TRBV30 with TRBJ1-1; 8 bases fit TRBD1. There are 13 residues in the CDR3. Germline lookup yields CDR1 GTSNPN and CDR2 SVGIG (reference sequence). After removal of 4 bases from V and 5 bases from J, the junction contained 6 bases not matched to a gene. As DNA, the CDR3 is TGTGCCTGGAATATTCAGGGGGCGACTGAAGCTTTCTTT. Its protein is CAWNIQGATEAFF. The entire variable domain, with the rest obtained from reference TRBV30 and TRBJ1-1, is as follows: SQTIHQWPATLVQPVGSPLSLECTVEGTSNPNLYWYRQAAGRGLQLLFYSVGIGQISSEVPQNLSASRPQDRQFILSSKKLLLSDSGFYLCAWNIQGATEAFFGQGTRLTVV.

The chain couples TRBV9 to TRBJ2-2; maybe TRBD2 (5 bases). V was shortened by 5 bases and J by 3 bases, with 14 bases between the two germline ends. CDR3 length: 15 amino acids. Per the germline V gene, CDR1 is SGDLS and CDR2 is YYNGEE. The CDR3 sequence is CASSRAGADTGELFF. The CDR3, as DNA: TGTGCCAGCAGTAGGGCGGGCGCGGACACCGGGGAGCTGTTTTTT.

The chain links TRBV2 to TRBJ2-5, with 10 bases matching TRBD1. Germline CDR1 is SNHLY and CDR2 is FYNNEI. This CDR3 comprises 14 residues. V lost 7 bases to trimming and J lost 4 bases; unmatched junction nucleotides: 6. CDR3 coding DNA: TGTGCCAGCAATGGGGGGGACAGGGGAGAGACCCAGTACTTC. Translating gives CASNGGDRGETQYF.

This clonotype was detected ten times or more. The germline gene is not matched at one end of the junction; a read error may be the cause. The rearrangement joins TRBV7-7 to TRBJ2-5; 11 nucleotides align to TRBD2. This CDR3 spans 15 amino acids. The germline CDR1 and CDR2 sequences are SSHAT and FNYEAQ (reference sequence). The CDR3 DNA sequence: TGTGCTAGCAGCCCCGGGACTAGCGGTGAGGAGACCCAGTACTTC. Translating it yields CASSPGTSGEETQYF. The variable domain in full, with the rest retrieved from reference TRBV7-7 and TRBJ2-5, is GAGVSQSPRYKVTKRGQDVTLRCDPISSHATLYWYQQALGQGPEFLTYFNYEAQPDKSGLPSDRFSAERPEGSISTLTIQRTEQRDSAMYRCASSPGTSGEETQYFGPGTRLLVL.

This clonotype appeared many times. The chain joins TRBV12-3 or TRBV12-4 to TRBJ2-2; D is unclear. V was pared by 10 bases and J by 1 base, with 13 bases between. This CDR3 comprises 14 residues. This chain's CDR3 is CATKPTGNTGELFF. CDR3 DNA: TGTGCCACTAAACCTACGGGGAACACCGGGGAGCTGTTTTTT.